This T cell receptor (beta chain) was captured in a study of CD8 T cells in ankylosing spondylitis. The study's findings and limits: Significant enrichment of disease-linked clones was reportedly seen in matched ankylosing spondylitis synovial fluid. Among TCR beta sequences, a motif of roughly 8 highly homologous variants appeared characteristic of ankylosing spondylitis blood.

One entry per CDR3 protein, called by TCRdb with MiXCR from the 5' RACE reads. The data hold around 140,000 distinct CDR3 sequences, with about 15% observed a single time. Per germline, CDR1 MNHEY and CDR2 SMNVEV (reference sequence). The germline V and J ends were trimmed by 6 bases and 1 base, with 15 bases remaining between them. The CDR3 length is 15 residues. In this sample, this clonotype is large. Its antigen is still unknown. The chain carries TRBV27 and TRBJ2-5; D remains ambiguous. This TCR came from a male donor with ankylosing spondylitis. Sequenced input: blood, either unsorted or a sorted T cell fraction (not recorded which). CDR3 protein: CASRDKKLSQETQYF. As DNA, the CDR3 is TGTGCCAGCAGAGACAAGAAGTTGAGCCAAGAGACCCAGTACTTC.